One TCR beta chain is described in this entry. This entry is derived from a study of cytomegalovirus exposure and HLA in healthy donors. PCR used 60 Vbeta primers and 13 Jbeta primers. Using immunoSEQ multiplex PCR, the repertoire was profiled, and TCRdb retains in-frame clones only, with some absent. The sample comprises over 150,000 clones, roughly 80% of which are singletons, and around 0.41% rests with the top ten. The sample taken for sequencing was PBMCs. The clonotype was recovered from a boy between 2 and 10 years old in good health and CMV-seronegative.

DNA of the CDR3: TGTGCCACCAGCAGAGATTTTGACAGGGCGCCCGAGCAGTACTTC. Residues: CATSRDFDRAPEQYF. V and J are TRBV15 and TRBJ2-7; 7 nucleotides line up with TRBD1. Germline loops: CDR1 LNHNV, CDR2 YYDKDF (reference sequence). V was clipped by 0 bases and J by 6 bases; unmatched bases: 8. The CDR3 has 15 residues.